These 9 T cell receptor beta chains were all obtained from the same sample, sequenced in a study of molecular identifiers for immune sequencing clone quantification. TCRdb re-called the PCR reads through MiXCR, storing one row per CDR3 protein. The sample gives about 640,000 distinct CDR3 sequences, roughly 21% of which show up once; 0.85% is in the top ten. The sample consisted of naive CD8+ T cells from blood, with Jurkat cell RNA spiked in. Subset specified: FACS-sorted CD8+CD4-CCR7+CD45RA+ naive T cells. Receptor source: a human donor in good health. Some libraries in this study had Jurkat cell RNA spiked in.

A remark on this clonotype: A much larger clone lies one base from this, so it may be a read error. The chain recombines TRBV5-1 with TRBJ1-5, with D uncertain. The J call may be incorrect, as the DNA end agrees better with TRBJ2-3. This CDR3 region has 15 residues. In germline, CDR1 is SGHRS, CDR2 YFSETQ. The CDR3 nucleotides read TGCGCCAGCAGCTTGGAAGGCTATAGCAATCAGCCCCAGTATTTT. It is translated as CASSLEGYSNQPQYF.

There are many counts of this clonotype. The CDR3 bases are TGTGCCAGCAGTCCTAAAACGGCAGCCGAAAAACTGTTTTTT. Amino acid sequence: CASSPKTAAEKLFF. V usage is TRBV27 and J usage is TRBJ1-4; D is unclear. Germline assignment: CDR1 MNHEY and CDR2 SMNVEV (reference sequence). The CDR3 is made up of 14 amino acids. The V end lost 5 bases, the J end lost 8 bases, and 15 bases lay between the germline ends.

The chain has TRBV10-2 and TRBJ2-3, with 9 bases matching TRBD2. Losses at the gene ends were 2 bases for V and 6 bases for J; bases not matched to a gene: 15. CDR1 is WSHSY, CDR2 SAAADI, per germline. CDR3 length: 18 amino acids. CDR3 amino acids: CASSETGLDAGGRDTQYF. In nucleotides, the CDR3 is TGCGCCAGCAGTGAGACAGGGTTGGATGCGGGGGGGCGGGATACGCAGTATTTT.

This clonotype was observed at least ten times. The V call is TRBV7-6, the J call TRBJ2-1; TRBD2 agrees at 8 bases. There are 17 residues in the CDR3. Germline trimming cut 5 bases from V and 5 bases from J; bases unmatched to any gene: 14. The germline V gene encodes CDR1 SGHVS and CDR2 FNYEAQ. CDR3 DNA sequence: TGTGCCAGCAGCCAATACCGGGGGGGCCCGGAAAACAATGAGCAGTTCTTC. The encoded protein is CASSQYRGGPENNEQFF.

This clonotype appeared many times. J is TRBJ2-7 and V is TRBV6-5; 8 nucleotides align to TRBD1. Germline CDR1 and CDR2: MNHEY and SVGAGI. There are 15 residues in the CDR3. V gave up 2 bases and J gave up 2 bases; unmatched junction bases: 5. The DNA for the CDR3 is TGTGCCAGCAGTTACGGAGGGACAGGAACCTACGAGCAGTACTTC. This sequence encodes CASSYGGTGTYEQYF.

Many counts were recorded for this clonotype. This chain joins TRBV7-9 and TRBJ2-5; D uncertain. Germline V gives CDR1 SEHNR, CDR2 FQNEAQ (reference sequence). The CDR3 loop spans 13 amino acids. Deletions cut 5 bases from V and 1 base from J, with 8 bases between. The CDR3 region has the DNA TGTGCCAGCAGCCAAATAATCCAAGAGACCCAGTACTTC. It codes for CASSQIIQETQYF.

This clonotype has more than one count but fewer than ten. V is TRBV28 and J is TRBJ1-2, with D perhaps TRBD1 (5 bases). This CDR3 comprises 15 residues. V was pared by 6 bases and J by 4 bases, with 18 bases between. The germline V gene has CDR1 MDHEN and CDR2 SYDVKM. The CDR3 reads CASRHPPGTAYGYTF. DNA of the CDR3: TGTGCCAGCAGACACCCCCCCGGGACGGCCTATGGCTACACCTTC.

This clonotype was counted only a few times. The chain is built from TRBV20-1 and TRBJ2-7; 7 nucleotides agree with TRBD2. Unmatched junction bases numbered 8, after V lost 0 bases and J lost 3 bases. This CDR3 has 15 amino acids. Germline V gives CDR1 DFQATT, CDR2 SNEGSKA (reference sequence). The CDR3: CSAREPGLKIYEQYF. CDR3 in DNA: TGCAGTGCTAGAGAGCCGGGACTAAAGATCTACGAGCAGTACTTC.

The V gene is TRBV30, the J gene TRBJ1-1; a possible D gene is TRBD1 (6 bases). V was clipped by 2 bases and J by 5 bases, with 15 bases between them. Germline V gene sequence: CDR1 GTSNPN, CDR2 SVGIG (reference sequence). The CDR3 is made up of 14 amino acids. The CDR3 here is CAWSFSRGWTEAFF. The CDR3 DNA is TGTGCCTGGAGTTTTAGCAGGGGTTGGACTGAAGCTTTCTTT. Complete variable domain (other parts from reference TRBV30 and TRBJ1-1): SQTIHQWPATLVQPVGSPLSLECTVEGTSNPNLYWYRQAAGRGLQLLFYSVGIGQISSEVPQNLSASRPQDRQFILSSKKLLLSDSGFYLCAWSFSRGWTEAFFGQGTRLTVV.